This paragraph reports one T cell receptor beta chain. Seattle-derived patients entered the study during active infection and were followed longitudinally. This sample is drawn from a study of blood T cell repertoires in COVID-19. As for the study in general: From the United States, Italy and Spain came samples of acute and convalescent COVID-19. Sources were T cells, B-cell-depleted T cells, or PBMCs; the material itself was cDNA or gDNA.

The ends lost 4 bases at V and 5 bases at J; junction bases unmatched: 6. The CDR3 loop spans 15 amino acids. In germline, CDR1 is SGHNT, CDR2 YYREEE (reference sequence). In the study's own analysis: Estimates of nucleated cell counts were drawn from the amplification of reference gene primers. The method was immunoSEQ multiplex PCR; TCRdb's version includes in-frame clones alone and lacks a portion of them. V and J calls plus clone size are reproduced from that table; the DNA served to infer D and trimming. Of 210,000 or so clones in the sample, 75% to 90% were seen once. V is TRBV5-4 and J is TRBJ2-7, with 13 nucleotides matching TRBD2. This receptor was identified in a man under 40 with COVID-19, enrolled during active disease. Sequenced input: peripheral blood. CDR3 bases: TGTGCCAGCAGCCCCGGACTAGCGGGGGACCACGAGCAGTACTTC. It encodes CASSPGLAGDHEQYF.